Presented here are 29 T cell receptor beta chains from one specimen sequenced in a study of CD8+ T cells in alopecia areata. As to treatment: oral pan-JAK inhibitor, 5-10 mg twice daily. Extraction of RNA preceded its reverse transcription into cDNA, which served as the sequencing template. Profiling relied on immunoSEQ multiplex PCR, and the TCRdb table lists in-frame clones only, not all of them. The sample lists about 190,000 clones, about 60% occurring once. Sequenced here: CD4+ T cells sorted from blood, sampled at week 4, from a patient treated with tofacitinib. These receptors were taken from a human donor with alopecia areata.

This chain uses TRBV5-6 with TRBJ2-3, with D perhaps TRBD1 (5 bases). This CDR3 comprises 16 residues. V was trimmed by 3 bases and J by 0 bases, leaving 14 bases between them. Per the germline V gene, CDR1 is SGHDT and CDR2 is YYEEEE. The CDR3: CASSSTTASSTDTQYF. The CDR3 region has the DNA TGTGCCAGCAGCTCGACGACAGCTTCTAGCACAGATACGCAGTATTTT.

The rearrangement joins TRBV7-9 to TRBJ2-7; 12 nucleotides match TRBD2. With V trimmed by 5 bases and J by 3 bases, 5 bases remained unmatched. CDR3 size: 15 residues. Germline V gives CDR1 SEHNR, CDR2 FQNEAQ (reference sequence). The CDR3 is CASSTRTSGNYEQYF. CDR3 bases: TGTGCCAGCAGCACTAGGACTAGCGGGAACTACGAGCAGTACTTC.

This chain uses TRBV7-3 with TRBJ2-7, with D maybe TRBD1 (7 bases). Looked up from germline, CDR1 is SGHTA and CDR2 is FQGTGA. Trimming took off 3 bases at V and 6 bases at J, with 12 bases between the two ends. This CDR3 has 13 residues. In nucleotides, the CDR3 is TGTGCCAGCAGCTTGCGACAGGGACTCGAGCAGTACTTC. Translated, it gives CASSLRQGLEQYF. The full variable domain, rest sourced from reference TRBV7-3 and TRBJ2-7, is GAGVSQTPSNKVTEKGKYVELRCDPISGHTALYWYRQSLGQGPEFLIYFQGTGAADDSGLPNDRFFAVRPEGSVSTLKIQRTERGDSAVYLCASSLRQGLEQYFGPGTRLTVT.

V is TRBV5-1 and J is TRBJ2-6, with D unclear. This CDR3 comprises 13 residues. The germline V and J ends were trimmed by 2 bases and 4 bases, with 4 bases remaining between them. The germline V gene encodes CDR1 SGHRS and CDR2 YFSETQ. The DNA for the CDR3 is TGCGCCAGCAGCTTCTCAGGGGCCAACGTCCTGACTTTC. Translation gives CASSFSGANVLTF.

CDR3 loop: CASRTDGPEQYF. For the CDR3, the DNA is TGTGCCAGCAGAACGGACGGGCCGGAGCAGTACTTC. The V gene is TRBV6-6, the J gene TRBJ2-7; no reliable D call. Germline V gene data show CDR1 as MNHNY and CDR2 as SVGAGI (reference sequence). The CDR3 has 12 residues. Deletions cut 6 bases from V and 7 bases from J, with 13 bases between.

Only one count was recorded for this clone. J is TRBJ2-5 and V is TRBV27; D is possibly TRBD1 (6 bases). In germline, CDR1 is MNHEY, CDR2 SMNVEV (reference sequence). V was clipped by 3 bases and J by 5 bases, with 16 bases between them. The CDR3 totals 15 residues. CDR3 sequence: CASSFSGTGRETQYF. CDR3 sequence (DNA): TGTGCCAGCAGTTTTTCAGGAACAGGGCGCGAGACCCAGTACTTC.

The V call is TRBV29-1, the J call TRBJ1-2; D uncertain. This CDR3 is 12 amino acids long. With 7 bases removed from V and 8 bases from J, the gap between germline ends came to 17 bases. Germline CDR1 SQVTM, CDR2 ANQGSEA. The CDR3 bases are TGCAGCGCCGGCGCCATGGGTGGGGGCTACACCTTC. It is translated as CSAGAMGGGYTF.

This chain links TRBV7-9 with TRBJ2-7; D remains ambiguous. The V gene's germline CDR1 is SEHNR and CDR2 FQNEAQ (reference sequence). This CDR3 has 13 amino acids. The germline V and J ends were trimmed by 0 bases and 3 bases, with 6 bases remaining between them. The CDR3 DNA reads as TGTGCCAGCAGCTTAGCGCCCCGCTACGAGCAGTACTTC. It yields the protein CASSLAPRYEQYF.

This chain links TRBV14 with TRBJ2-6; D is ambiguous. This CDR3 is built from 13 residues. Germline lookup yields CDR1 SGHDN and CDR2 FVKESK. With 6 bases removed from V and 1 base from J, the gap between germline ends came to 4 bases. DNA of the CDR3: TGTGCCAGCAGGGAATCTGGGGCCAACGTCCTGACTTTC. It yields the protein CASRESGANVLTF.

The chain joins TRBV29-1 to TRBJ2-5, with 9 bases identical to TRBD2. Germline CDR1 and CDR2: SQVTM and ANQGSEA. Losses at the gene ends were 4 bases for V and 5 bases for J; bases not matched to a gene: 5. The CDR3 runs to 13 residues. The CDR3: CSVALAGLETQYF. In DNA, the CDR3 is TGCAGCGTTGCACTAGCGGGCTTGGAGACCCAGTACTTC.

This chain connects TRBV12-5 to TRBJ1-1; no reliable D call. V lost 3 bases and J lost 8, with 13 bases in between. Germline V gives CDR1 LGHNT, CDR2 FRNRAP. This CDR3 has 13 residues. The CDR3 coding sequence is TGTGCTAGTGGTTTAAGCGGTGGCAACGAAGCTTTCTTT. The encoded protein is CASGLSGGNEAFF.

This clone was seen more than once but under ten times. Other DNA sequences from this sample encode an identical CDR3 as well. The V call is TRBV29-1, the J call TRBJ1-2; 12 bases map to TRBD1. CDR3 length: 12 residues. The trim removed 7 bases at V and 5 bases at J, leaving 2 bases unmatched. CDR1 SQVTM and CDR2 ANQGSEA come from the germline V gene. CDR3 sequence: CSAGQGAYGYTF. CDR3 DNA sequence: TGCAGCGCGGGACAGGGGGCTTATGGCTACACCTTC. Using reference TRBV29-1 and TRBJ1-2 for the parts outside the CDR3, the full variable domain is SAVISQKPSRDICQRGTSLTIQCQVDSQVTMMFWYRQQPGQSLTLIATANQGSEATYESGFVIDKFPISRPNLTFSTLTVSNMSPEDSSIYLCSAGQGAYGYTFGSGTRLTVV.

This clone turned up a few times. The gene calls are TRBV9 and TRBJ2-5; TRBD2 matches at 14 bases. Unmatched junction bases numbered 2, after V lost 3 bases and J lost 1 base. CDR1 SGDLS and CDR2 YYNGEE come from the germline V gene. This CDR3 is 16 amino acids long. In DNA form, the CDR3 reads TGTGCCAGCAGCGCCGGGACTAGCGGGGGCCAAGAGACCCAGTACTTC. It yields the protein CASSAGTSGGQETQYF.

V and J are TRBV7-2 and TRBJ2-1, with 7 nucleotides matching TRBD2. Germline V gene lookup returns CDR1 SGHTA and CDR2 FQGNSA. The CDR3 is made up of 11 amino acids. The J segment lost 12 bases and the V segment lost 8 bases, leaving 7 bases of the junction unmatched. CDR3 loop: CASRGGRVQFF. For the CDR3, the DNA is TGTGCCAGCCGAGGTGGGAGGGTGCAGTTCTTC.

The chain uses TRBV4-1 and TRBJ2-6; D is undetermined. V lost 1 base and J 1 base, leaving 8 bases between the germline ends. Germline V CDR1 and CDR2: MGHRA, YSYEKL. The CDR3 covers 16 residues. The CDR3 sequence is CASSQGDLSGANVLTF. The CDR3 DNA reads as TGCGCCAGCAGCCAAGGCGATTTGTCTGGGGCCAACGTCCTGACTTTC.

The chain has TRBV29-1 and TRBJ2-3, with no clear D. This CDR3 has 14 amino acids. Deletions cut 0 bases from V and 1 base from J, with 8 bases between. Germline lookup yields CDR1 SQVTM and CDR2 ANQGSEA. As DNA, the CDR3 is TGCAGCGTTGAAGATGGCTTACGCACAGATACGCAGTATTTT. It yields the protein CSVEDGLRTDTQYF.

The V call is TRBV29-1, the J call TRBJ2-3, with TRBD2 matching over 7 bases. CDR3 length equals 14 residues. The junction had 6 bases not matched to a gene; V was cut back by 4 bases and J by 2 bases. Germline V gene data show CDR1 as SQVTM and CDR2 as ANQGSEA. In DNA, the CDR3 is TGCAGCGTTGGTCGGGGAGGGAACACAGATACGCAGTATTTT. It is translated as CSVGRGGNTDTQYF.

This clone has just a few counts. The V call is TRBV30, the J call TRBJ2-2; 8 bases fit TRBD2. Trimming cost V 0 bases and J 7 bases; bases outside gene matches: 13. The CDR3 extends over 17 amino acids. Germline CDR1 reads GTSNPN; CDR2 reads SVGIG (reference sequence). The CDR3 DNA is TGTGCCTGGAGTGTACTAAGCGGGAGCCGTCGTGGCGGGGAGCTGTTTTTT. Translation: CAWSVLSGSRRGGELFF.

The CDR3 protein is CAWSLGAGEKLFF. CDR3 coding DNA: TGTGCCTGGAGTCTGGGGGCGGGTGAAAAACTGTTTTTT. The rearrangement joins TRBV30 to TRBJ1-4; D is possibly TRBD1 (6 bases). The CDR3 sequence is 13 residues long. Germline values: CDR1 GTSNPN, CDR2 SVGIG (reference sequence). The ends were cut back, 2 bases at V and 7 bases at J, with 11 bases in the middle.

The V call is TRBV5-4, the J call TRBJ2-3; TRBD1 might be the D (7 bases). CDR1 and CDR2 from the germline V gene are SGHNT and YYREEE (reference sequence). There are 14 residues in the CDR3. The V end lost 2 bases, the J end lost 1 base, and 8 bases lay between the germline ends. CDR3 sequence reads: CASSFRGGTDTQYF. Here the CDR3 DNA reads TGTGCCAGCAGCTTCAGGGGGGGCACAGATACGCAGTATTTT.

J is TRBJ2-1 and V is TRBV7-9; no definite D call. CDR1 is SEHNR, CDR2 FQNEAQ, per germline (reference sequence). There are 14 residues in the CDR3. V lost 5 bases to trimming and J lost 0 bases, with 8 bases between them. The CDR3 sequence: CASSPSGSYNEQFF. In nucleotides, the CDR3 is TGTGCCAGCAGCCCCTCGGGCTCCTACAATGAGCAGTTCTTC.

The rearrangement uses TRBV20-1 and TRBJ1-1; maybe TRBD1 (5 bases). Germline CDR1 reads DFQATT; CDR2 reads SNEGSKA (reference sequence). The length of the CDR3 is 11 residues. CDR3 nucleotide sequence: TGCTCGCCGGGGGGGAACACTGAAGCTTTCTTT. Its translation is CSPGGNTEAFF.

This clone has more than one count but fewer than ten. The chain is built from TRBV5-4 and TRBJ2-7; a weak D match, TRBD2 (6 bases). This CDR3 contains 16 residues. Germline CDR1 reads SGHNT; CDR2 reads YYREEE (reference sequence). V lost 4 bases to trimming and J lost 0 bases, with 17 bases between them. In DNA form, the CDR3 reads TGTGCCAGCAGCCCCGGTCCTCGGGAGAGCTCCTACGAGCAGTACTTC. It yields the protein CASSPGPRESSYEQYF.

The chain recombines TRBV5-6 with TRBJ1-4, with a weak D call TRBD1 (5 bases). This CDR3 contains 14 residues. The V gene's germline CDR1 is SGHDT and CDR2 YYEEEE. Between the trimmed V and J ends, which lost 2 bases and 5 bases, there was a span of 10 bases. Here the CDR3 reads CASSLRGVNEKLFF. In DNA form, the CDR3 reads TGTGCCAGCAGCTTAAGGGGCGTAAATGAAAAACTGTTTTTT.

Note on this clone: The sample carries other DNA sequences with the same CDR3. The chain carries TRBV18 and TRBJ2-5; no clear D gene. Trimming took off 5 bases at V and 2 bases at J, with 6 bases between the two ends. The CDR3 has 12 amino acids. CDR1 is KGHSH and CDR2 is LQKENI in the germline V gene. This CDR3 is CASSSRQETQYF. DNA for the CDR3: TGTGCCAGCTCATCCAGGCAAGAGACCCAGTACTTC.

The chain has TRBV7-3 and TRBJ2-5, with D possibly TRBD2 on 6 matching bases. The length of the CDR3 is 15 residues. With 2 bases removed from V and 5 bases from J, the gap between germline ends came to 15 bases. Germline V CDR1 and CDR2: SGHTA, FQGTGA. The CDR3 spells CASSLESPSGETQYF. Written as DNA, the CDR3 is TGTGCCAGCAGCTTAGAATCTCCCAGCGGGGAGACCCAGTACTTC. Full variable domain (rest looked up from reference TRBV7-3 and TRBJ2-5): GAGVSQTPSNKVTEKGKYVELRCDPISGHTALYWYRQSLGQGPEFLIYFQGTGAADDSGLPNDRFFAVRPEGSVSTLKIQRTERGDSAVYLCASSLESPSGETQYFGPGTRLLVL.

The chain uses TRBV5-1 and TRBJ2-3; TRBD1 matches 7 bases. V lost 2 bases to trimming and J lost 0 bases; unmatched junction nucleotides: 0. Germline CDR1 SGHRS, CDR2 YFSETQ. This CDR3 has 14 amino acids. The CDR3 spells CASSLQGSTDTQYF. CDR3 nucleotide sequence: TGCGCCAGCAGCTTACAGGGGAGCACAGATACGCAGTATTTT.

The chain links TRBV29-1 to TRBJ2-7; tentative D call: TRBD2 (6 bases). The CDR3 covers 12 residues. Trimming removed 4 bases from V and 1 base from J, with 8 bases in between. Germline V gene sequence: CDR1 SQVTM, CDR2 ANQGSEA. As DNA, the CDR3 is TGCAGCGTTGCGGCGGGGTCCTACGAGCAGTACTTC. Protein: CSVAAGSYEQYF.

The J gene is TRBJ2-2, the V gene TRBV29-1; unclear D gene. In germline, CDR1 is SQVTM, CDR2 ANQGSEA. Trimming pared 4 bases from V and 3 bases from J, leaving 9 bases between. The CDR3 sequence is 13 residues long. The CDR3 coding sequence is TGCAGCGTTGCGTACAGCTACACCGGGGAGCTGTTTTTT. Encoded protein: CSVAYSYTGELFF.